The 21 T cell receptor beta chains given below trace back to one sample, sequenced in a study of blood T cell repertoires in COVID-19. Assay: immunoSEQ multiplex PCR; the TCRdb copy retains only in-frame clones and omits some. The data show 250,000 to 350,000 clones, with 80% to 90% seen just once and around 9% held by the top ten. The sample taken for sequencing was PBMCs or T cells enriched from blood (not recorded which). These receptors were obtained from a woman under 30 who had recovered from COVID-19.

J is TRBJ2-5 and V is TRBV7-2, with D unclear. CDR1 and CDR2 (germline): SGHTA, FQGNSA. The CDR3 is 12 residues long. The V end was cut by 3 bases, the J end by 4 bases, with 6 bases between. The CDR3, as DNA: TGTGCCAGCAGCTTTTTACTAGAGACCCAGTACTTC. It codes for CASSFLLETQYF. The full variable domain, completed using reference TRBV7-2 and TRBJ2-5, is GAGVSQSPSNKVTEKGKDVELRCDPISGHTALYWYRQSLGQGLEFLIYFQGNSAPDKSGLPSDRFSAERTGGSVSTLTIQRTQQEDSAVYLCASSFLLETQYFGPGTRLLVL.

The genes are TRBV15 and TRBJ2-2; the D gene is possibly TRBD1 (5 bases). The CDR3 runs 16 residues. Trimming removed 1 base from V and 3 bases from J, with 12 bases in between. Germline V lookup: CDR1 LNHNV, CDR2 YYDKDF (reference sequence). The CDR3 DNA is TGTGCCACCAGCAGAGGTCAAGACAGTTACACCGGGGAGCTGTTTTTT. It translates to CATSRGQDSYTGELFF. The variable domain in full, completed from reference TRBV15 and TRBJ2-2, reads DAMVIQNPRYQVTQFGKPVTLSCSQTLNHNVMYWYQQKSSQAPKLLFHYYDKDFNNEADTPDNFQSRRPNTSFCFLDIRSPGLGDTAMYLCATSRGQDSYTGELFFGEGSRLTVL.

The chain employs TRBV24-1 and TRBJ1-5, with 7 bases aligning to TRBD1. With 7 bases clipped from V and 3 bases from J, the junction kept 8 bases outside the gene matches. The CDR3 has 15 amino acids. From germline, CDR1 is KGHDR and CDR2 SFDVKD. CDR3 region: CATSLGGGHNQPQHF. In DNA, the CDR3 is TGTGCCACCAGCCTAGGGGGCGGACACAATCAGCCCCAGCATTTT.

This clone came up once. The chain recombines TRBV6-2 or TRBV6-3 with TRBJ2-7, with D possibly matching TRBD1 (5 bases). Trimming left V 5 bases short and J 2 bases short, with 13 bases between. CDR1 MNHEY and CDR2 SVGEGT come from the germline V gene. The CDR3 runs 14 residues. The CDR3: CASSGADGPYEQYF. The CDR3, as DNA: TGTGCCAGCAGTGGGGCGGACGGTCCCTACGAGCAGTACTTC.

V is TRBV10-1 and J is TRBJ1-3; tentative D call: TRBD1 (6 bases). CDR1 is WNHNN and CDR2 is SYGVQD in the germline V gene (reference sequence). This CDR3 has 18 amino acids. Deletions cut 3 bases from V and 4 bases from J, with 22 bases between. The CDR3 DNA reads TGCGCCAGCAGTGACTTCCCTCACGGGACAAGTAAAGGAAACACCATATATTTT. Its translation is CASSDFPHGTSKGNTIYF.

The chain uses TRBV7-2 and TRBJ1-2; 10 nucleotides agree with TRBD1. The CDR3 extends over 14 amino acids. Trimming removed 9 bases from V and 3 bases from J; junction bases left unmatched: 7. Germline CDR1 reads SGHTA; CDR2 reads FQGNSA. For the CDR3, the DNA is TGTGCCAGTTCGGGACAGGGGCAGTACTATGGCTACACCTTC. This codes for CASSGQGQYYGYTF.

The rearrangement links TRBV6-2 or TRBV6-3 to TRBJ2-7; 7 nucleotides align to TRBD2. CDR3 length: 16 residues. CDR1 MNHEY and CDR2 SVGEGT come from the germline V gene. The V gene end was trimmed by 6 bases and the J gene end by 3 bases; junction bases not matched to a gene: 14. CDR3 sequence: CASSPRGRAAGYEQYF. CDR3 coding DNA: TGTGCCAGCAGCCCCCGTGGGAGGGCTGCTGGCTACGAGCAGTACTTC.

This chain joins TRBV13 and TRBJ2-2; a weak D match, TRBD1 (6 bases). The V end was cut by 0 bases, the J end by 5 bases, with 10 bases between. This CDR3 spans 15 amino acids. CDR1 and CDR2 (germline): PRHDT, FYEKMQ (reference sequence). DNA for the CDR3: TGTGCCAGCAGCTTAGGACTAGGGGGTACCGGGGAGCTGTTTTTT. Translated: CASSLGLGGTGELFF. The whole variable domain, remainder taken from reference TRBV13 and TRBJ2-2, is AAGVIQSPRHLIKEKRETATLKCYPIPRHDTVYWYQQGPGQDPQFLISFYEKMQSDKGSIPDRFSAQQFSDYHSELNMSSLELGDSALYFCASSLGLGGTGELFFGEGSRLTVL.

The CDR3 here is CATSDLGATGWNTGELFF. The CDR3 nucleotides are TGTGCCACCAGTGACCTCGGCGCTACAGGGTGGAACACCGGGGAGCTGTTTTTT. The chain links TRBV24-1 to TRBJ2-2, with a tentative D call TRBD1 (6 bases). This CDR3 comprises 18 residues. Trimming removed 4 bases from V and 1 base from J, with 18 bases in between. Germline V gene data show CDR1 as KGHDR and CDR2 as SFDVKD.

The chain uses TRBV7-2 and TRBJ2-3; 7 bases fit TRBD1. CDR1 SGHTA and CDR2 FQGNSA come from the germline V gene. There are 14 residues in the CDR3. With V trimmed by 5 bases and J by 8 bases, 10 bases remained unmatched. This CDR3 reads CASSQTEGAGTQYF. DNA of the CDR3: TGTGCCAGCAGCCAGACCGAGGGGGCAGGTACGCAGTATTTT.

A single count supports this clone. This chain links TRBV28 with TRBJ1-2; 8 bases fit TRBD1. The CDR3 sequence is 13 residues long. Trimming took 8 bases from V and 8 from J; bases not matched to a gene: 10. CDR1 and CDR2 (germline): MDHEN, SYDVKM. In DNA, the CDR3 is TGTGCCAGCGGGACACGGACAGGGAAAGGCTACACCTTC. This sequence encodes CASGTRTGKGYTF.

The genes are TRBV19 and TRBJ2-1; D unresolved. In germline, CDR1 is LNHDA, CDR2 SQIVND (reference sequence). V shed 3 bases and J shed 7 bases, with 10 bases lying between them. The CDR3 contains 13 residues. The DNA of the CDR3 is TGTGCCAGTAGTATTACCGACGGGAATGAGCAGTTCTTC. The encoded protein is CASSITDGNEQFF.

V is TRBV28 and J is TRBJ2-7; tentative D call: TRBD1 (7 bases). Germline values: CDR1 MDHEN, CDR2 SYDVKM. The length of the CDR3 is 17 residues. V shed 3 bases and J shed 0 bases, with 18 bases lying between them. The CDR3 protein is CASSFRRGGTASYEQYF. For the CDR3, the DNA is TGTGCCAGCAGTTTCCGGAGAGGGGGGACAGCCTCCTACGAGCAGTACTTC.

The chain carries TRBV4-3 and TRBJ2-5, with 8 positions matching TRBD2. The CDR3 has 15 residues. Germline trimming cut 1 base from V and 5 bases from J; bases unmatched to any gene: 6. Germline V gene sequence: CDR1 LGHNA, CDR2 YSLEER. The CDR3 bases are TGCGCCAGCAGCCAAGCGGGGGGGCTCGGGGAGACCCAGTACTTC. Protein product: CASSQAGGLGETQYF.

V is TRBV5-1 and J is TRBJ1-1; D may be TRBD1 (5 bases). The germline CDR1 and CDR2 sequences are SGHRS and YFSETQ. V was shortened by 3 bases and J by 5 bases, with 14 bases between the two germline ends. This CDR3 comprises 14 residues. CDR3 residues: CASSSRAGGTEAFF. The DNA of the CDR3 is TGCGCCAGCAGCTCAAGAGCCGGGGGGACTGAAGCTTTCTTT.

V usage is TRBV4-3 and J usage is TRBJ2-7; D is perhaps TRBD2 (5 bases). Germline CDR1 is LGHNA and CDR2 is YSLEER. The CDR3 runs 15 residues. The V end lost 1 base, the J end lost 5 bases, and 15 bases lay between the germline ends. The CDR3, as DNA: TGCGCCAGCAGCCAAGGACTAACCGTGGGTGACGAGCAGTACTTC. Encoded protein: CASSQGLTVGDEQYF.

The table lists this clone with a few counts. The chain links TRBV6-2 or TRBV6-3 to TRBJ2-7, with TRBD1 identical over 12 bases. The CDR3 is 14 amino acids. Germline lookup yields CDR1 MNHEY and CDR2 SVGEGT. J was trimmed by 6 bases and V by 4 bases; bases with no gene match: 4. The CDR3: CASSSGTGGAEQYF. The DNA of the CDR3 is TGTGCCAGCAGTTCCGGGACAGGGGGCGCCGAGCAGTACTTC.

This clone has only one observation. This chain links TRBV19 with TRBJ1-1; 12 bases line up with TRBD1. The CDR3 sequence is 15 residues long. CDR1 is LNHDA and CDR2 is SQIVND in the germline V gene (reference sequence). Losses at the gene ends were 6 bases for V and 5 bases for J; bases not matched to a gene: 7. The CDR3 sequence: CASRWGTGGGTEAFF. In nucleotides, the CDR3 is TGTGCCAGTAGATGGGGGACAGGGGGCGGAACTGAAGCTTTCTTT.

This chain uses TRBV3-1 (or the pseudogene TRBV3-2) with TRBJ2-3; no definite D call. The V end was cut by 1 base, the J end by 2 bases, with 10 bases between. Germline V lookup: CDR1 LGHDT, CDR2 YNNKEL (reference sequence). This CDR3 spans 15 amino acids. CDR3 sequence (DNA): TGTGCCAGCAGCCAAGTTCTTTCAGTCACAGATACGCAGTATTTT. Residues: CASSQVLSVTDTQYF.

This chain connects TRBV6-5 to TRBJ1-6, with 8 bases fitting TRBD1. The J segment lost 4 bases and the V segment lost 4 bases, leaving 3 bases of the junction unmatched. CDR3 size: 15 residues. CDR1 and CDR2 from the germline V gene are MNHEY and SVGAGI. The CDR3 DNA sequence: TGTGCCAGCAGTTCAAGGACAGGGTATAATTCACCCCTCCACTTT. Its protein is CASSSRTGYNSPLHF.

In DNA form, the CDR3 reads TGTGCCAGCAGTGCCTCGCGGGCAGATACGCAGTATTTT. Its translation is CASSASRADTQYF. The V gene is TRBV27, the J gene TRBJ2-3; perhaps TRBD2 as D (5 bases). Germline lookup yields CDR1 MNHEY and CDR2 SMNVEV (reference sequence). The V end was cut by 5 bases, the J end by 4 bases, with 10 bases between. CDR3 length equals 13 residues.